What follows is one T cell receptor (beta chain) and its context. Only in-frame clones appear in the TCRdb table, and some are missing; sequencing was by immunoSEQ multiplex PCR. The sample records hundreds of thousands of clones, about 86% being singletons. The CDR3 has 13 residues. Germline assignment: CDR1 LNHDA and CDR2 SQIVND (reference sequence). V shed 5 bases and J 6 bases; nucleotides not matched to a gene: 7. This sample was taken from a study of blood T cell repertoires in COVID-19. In the study overall: T cells, B-cell-depleted T cells, or PBMCs provided the cDNA or gDNA that served as material.

The rearrangement links TRBV19 to TRBJ2-7; 7 nucleotides match TRBD1. The source material was peripheral blood. The receptor was derived from a man at least 80 years old with acute or convalescent COVID-19. The CDR3 DNA reads as TGTGCCAGTAGTGCCTCAGGGGGAAGCGAGCAGTACTTC. This gives the protein CASSASGGSEQYF.